The T cell receptor beta chain under discussion was sequenced for a study of shared clonotypes between healthy human individuals. About the research overall: Donors were a couple of women and a few men aged 18 to 49. Study outcomes and limitations: An effect of sequencing depth on clonotype sharing among donors was expected. Memory subsets had estimated richness that was generally smaller than that of naive subsets.

Only CD45RO-negative cells positively selected for CCR7 counted as naive CD8 cells, so terminally differentiated effector memory CD45RA+ cells were excluded. Sequenced by immunoSEQ multiplex PCR; TCRdb stores in-frame clones only, minus some. The sample holds about 580,000 clones, nearly 98% seen once. The V end was cut by 2 bases, the J end by 3 bases, with 20 bases between. Per the germline V gene, CDR1 is SGHTA and CDR2 is FQGNSA. CDR3 size: 18 residues. Comments on this clone: No antigen is known for it.

The receptor was isolated from a man younger than 40 in good health. The J gene is TRBJ2-1, the V gene TRBV7-2; D is unclear. Sequenced input: naive CD8+ T cells sorted from blood. CDR3 amino acids: CASSLRELALLDYNEQFF. CDR3 DNA sequence: TGTGCCAGCAGCTTAAGAGAGCTCGCGCTCCTGGACTACAATGAGCAGTTCTTC.